This T cell receptor (beta chain) derives from a study of T cells in Graves' hyperthyroidism and ophthalmopathy. Background on the study: Staff took peripheral blood when the initial diagnosis was made, before any treatment began.

RNA transcripts provided the source from which TCR beta CDR3 regions were amplified. Carried out on the TCR CDR3, a first-round RT-PCR used the HTBI primer set. TCRdb re-analysed the multiplex PCR reads in MiXCR, keeping a single row per CDR3 protein. The sample records a few hundred thousand distinct CDR3 sequences, roughly an eighth being singletons. Not enrolled were patients with uncontrolled infection, other autoimmune disease, pregnancy or lactation. Findings and limits, study-wide: From stable hyperthyroidism, ophthalmopathy was set apart by a 13 V-J model. Blood shared most expanded thyroid clonotypes above 0.001.

This clonotype has ten or more counts. Its antigen is still unknown. Germline V gene data show CDR1 as SGHNT and CDR2 as YENEEA. CDR3 length: 15 residues. Trimming left V 5 bases short and J 2 bases short, with 15 bases between. The chain recombines TRBV11-3 with TRBJ1-1, with D possibly being TRBD1 (5 bases). The receptor was isolated from a woman in her thirties or forties with Graves' ophthalmopathy. Sample: blood. The CDR3 sequence is CASSEDSWGNTEAFF. In DNA form, the CDR3 reads TGTGCCAGCAGCGAAGACAGTTGGGGAAACACTGAAGCTTTCTTT.